This entry describes one TCR beta chain. The antigen it binds to is not known. A much larger clone differs by one base, so this may be a read error. The patients picked for sequencing were ones in whom flow cytometry had shown an expansion of CD8+CD57+ cells. Every patient had a diagnosis of severe acquired aplastic anemia based on International Study of Aplastic Anemia and Agranulocytosis and Camitta criteria. No patient had received any therapy when blood was sampled. The study deep-sequenced TCR repertoires of sorted CD4+ and CD8+ blood T cells from severe aplastic anemia patients and healthy subjects. Patients were enrolled in the USA under clinicaltrials.gov protocols 00001620, 01623167, 00001397, 00071045, 00081523 and 00961064. Ficoll-Paque density gradient centrifugation was used to isolate peripheral blood mononuclear cells. Before DNA extraction, CD4+ and CD8+ T cells were sorted with FACS or magnetic beads.

The data stem from a study of CD8+CD57+ T cells in acquired aplastic anemia (dated by TCRdb to 2016 to 2019). Background for the entire study: A mean of around 3.2 ug of DNA, ranging from roughly 0.19 to 30 ug, was extracted from sorted CD4+ and CD8+ cells. A CD8+CD57+ expansion meant a frequency higher than the mean frequency seen in healthy subjects.

TCR beta VDJ combination and CDR3 sequence profiling used genomic DNA as the template. An Illumina HiSeq 2000 was used for TCR repertoire sequencing. The paper's processing steps were these. TRBV/TRBJ rearrangement plots, CDR3 size and DJ length profiles, and Simpson's diversity index were used to assess repertoires. The immunodominant clone was defined as the most abundant DNA sequence in deep sequencing data. CDR3 amino acid sequences were checked for sharing between subjects and were compared against published repertoires and the VDJdb database. TCRdb redid the processing of the public reads, applying fastp at Q25 and MiXCR, and retained in-frame beta chains. CDR3 protein sequences are deduplicated, and each keeps its most common genes and DNA. The V and J calls were not made by the authors but by TCRdb's processing. Present in this sample are under 250,000 distinct CDR3 sequences, around 45% of which were seen just once. 7.8% of the sample comes from the top ten.

The research as a whole found: Approximately 27 CD8+ CDR3 sequences were found in both patients and controls but appeared to be highly expressed in patients and within the immunodominant clones of the patients. No significant difference in CD8+ Simpson's diversity was found between patients and healthy controls (P=0.060).

The TCR was taken from a human donor with aplastic anemia. Sequenced material: sorted CD4+, CD8+, or CD8+CD57+ T cells (not recorded which) from PBMCs.

The CDR3: CASTRNVGSHGYTF. In nucleotides, the sequence is TGCGCCAGCACGCGGAATGTGGGCTCCCATGGCTACACCTTC. The V and J segments used are TRBV5-1 and TRBJ1-2; confidence is insufficient to name the D gene. Spanning cysteine to phenylalanine, the CDR3 consists of 14 amino acids. The only DNA kept is the CDR3, 42 bases in frame from the first base. For CDR1 and CDR2, the germline V gene lists SGHRS and YFSETQ. Deletion took 6 bases off V and 6 bases off J, with a span of 18 bases between the germline ends.